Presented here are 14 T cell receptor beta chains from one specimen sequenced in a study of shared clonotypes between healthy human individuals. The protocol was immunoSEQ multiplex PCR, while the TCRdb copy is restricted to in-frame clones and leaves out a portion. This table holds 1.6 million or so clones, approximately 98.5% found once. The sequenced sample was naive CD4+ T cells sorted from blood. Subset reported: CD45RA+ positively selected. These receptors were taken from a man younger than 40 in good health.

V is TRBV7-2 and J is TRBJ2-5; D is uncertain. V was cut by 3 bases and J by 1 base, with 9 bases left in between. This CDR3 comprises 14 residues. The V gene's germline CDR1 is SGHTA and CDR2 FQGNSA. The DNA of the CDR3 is TGTGCCAGCAGCTTGGAGATGTCCCAAGAGACCCAGTACTTC. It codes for CASSLEMSQETQYF. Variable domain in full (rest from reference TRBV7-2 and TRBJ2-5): GAGVSQSPSNKVTEKGKDVELRCDPISGHTALYWYRQSLGQGLEFLIYFQGNSAPDKSGLPSDRFSAERTGGSVSTLTIQRTQQEDSAVYLCASSLEMSQETQYFGPGTRLLVL.

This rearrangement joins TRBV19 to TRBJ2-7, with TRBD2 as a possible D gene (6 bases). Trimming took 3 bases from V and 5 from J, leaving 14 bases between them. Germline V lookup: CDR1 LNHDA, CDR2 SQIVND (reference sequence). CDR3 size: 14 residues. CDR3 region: CASSIAGTFDEQYF. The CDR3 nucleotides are TGTGCCAGTAGTATTGCAGGGACTTTTGACGAGCAGTACTTC.

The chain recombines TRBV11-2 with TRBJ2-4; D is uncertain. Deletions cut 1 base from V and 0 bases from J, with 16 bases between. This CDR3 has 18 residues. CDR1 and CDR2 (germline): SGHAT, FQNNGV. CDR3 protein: CASSLGWAALLAKNIQYF. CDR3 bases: TGTGCCAGCAGCTTAGGTTGGGCGGCCCTCCTAGCCAAAAACATTCAGTACTTC.

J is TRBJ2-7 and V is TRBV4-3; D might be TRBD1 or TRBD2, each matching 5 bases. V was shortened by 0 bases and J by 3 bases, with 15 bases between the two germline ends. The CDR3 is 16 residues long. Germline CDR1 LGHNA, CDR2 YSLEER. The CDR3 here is CASSQDWGQAGYEQYF. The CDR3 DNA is TGCGCCAGCAGCCAAGATTGGGGCCAGGCGGGCTACGAGCAGTACTTC.

CDR3 region: CASSLNTGANTGELFF. The DNA of the CDR3 is TGTGCCAGCTCACTAAATACAGGGGCGAACACCGGGGAGCTGTTTTTT. The chain has TRBV18 and TRBJ2-2; 7 bases match TRBD1. CDR3 length: 16 amino acids. The germline V gene encodes CDR1 KGHSH and CDR2 LQKENI. With 4 bases clipped from V and 0 bases from J, the junction kept 5 bases outside the gene matches.

In DNA form, the CDR3 reads TGTGCCAGCAGCGTCAGGCGGGAAACTGAAGCTTTCTTT. This codes for CASSVRRETEAFF. This rearrangement joins TRBV7-9 to TRBJ1-1, with D unclear. Germline V gives CDR1 SEHNR, CDR2 FQNEAQ (reference sequence). V was clipped by 5 bases and J by 5 bases, with 12 bases between them. The CDR3 consists of 13 residues.

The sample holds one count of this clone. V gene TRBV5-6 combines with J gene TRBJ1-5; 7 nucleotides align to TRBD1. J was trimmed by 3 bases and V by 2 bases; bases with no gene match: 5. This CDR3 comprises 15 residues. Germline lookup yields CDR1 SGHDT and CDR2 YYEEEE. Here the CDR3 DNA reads TGTGCCAGCAGCTTTGCAACAGGGGACAATCAGCCCCAGCATTTT. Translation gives CASSFATGDNQPQHF.

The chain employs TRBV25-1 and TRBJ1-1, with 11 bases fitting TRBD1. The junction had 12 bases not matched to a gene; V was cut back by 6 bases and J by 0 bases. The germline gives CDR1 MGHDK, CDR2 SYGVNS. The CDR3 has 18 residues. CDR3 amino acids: CASSPFKGQGGMNTEAFF. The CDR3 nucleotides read TGTGCCAGCAGCCCCTTTAAGGGACAGGGGGGGATGAACACTGAAGCTTTCTTT.

CDR3 bases: TGTGCCAGCAGCCACCTACAGGGGAGGTACGAGCAGTACTTC. Translating it yields CASSHLQGRYEQYF. The rearrangement links TRBV11-2 to TRBJ2-7, with D possibly TRBD1 on 7 matching bases. Germline V lookup: CDR1 SGHAT, CDR2 FQNNGV. This CDR3 has 14 amino acids. V shed 5 bases and J shed 4 bases, with 15 bases lying between them.

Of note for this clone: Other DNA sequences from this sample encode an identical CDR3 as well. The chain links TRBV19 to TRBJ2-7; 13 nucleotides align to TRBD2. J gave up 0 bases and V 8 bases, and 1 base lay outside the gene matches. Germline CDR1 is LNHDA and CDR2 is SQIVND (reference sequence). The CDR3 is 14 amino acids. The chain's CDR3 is CASRLAGGSYEQYF. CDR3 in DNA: TGTGCCAGTCGACTAGCGGGAGGCTCCTACGAGCAGTACTTC.

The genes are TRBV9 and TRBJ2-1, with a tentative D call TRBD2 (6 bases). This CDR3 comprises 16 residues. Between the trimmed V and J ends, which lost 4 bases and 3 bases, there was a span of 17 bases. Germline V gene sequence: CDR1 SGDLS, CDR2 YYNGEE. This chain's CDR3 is CASSPPGGGYYNEQFF. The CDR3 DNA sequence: TGTGCCAGCAGCCCTCCCGGGGGAGGTTACTACAATGAGCAGTTCTTC.

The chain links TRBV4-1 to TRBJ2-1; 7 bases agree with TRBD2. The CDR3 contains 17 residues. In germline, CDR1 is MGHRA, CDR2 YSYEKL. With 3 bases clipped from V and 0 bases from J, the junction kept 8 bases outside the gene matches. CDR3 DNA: TGCGCCAGCAGCCATCCCTTAGCGGGCAGCTCCTACAATGAGCAGTTCTTC. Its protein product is CASSHPLAGSSYNEQFF.

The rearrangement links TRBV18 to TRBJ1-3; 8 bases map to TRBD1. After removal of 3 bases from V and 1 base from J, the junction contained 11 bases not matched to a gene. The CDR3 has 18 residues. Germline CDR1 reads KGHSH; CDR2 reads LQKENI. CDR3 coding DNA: TGTGCCAGCTCACCCCTCGGACAGGGTATTGAGTCTGGAAACACCATATATTTT. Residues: CASSPLGQGIESGNTIYF.

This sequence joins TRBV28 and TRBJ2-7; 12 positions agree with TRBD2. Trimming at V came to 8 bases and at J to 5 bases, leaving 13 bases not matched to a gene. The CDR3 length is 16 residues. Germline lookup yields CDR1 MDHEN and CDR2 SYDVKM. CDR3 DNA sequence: TGTGCCAGCTCACCCAGGGTACTAGCGGGAGGTGACGAGCAGTACTTC. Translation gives CASSPRVLAGGDEQYF.